The 15 T cell receptor beta chains below come from one sample, sequenced in a study of CD4 T cell repertoires in COVID-19. Using immunoSEQ multiplex PCR, the repertoire was profiled, and TCRdb retains in-frame clones only, with some absent. This table has over 75,000 clones, about four fifths appearing once. Material: CD4+ T cells from peripheral blood, obtained after recovery from COVID-19. These receptors originate from a human donor who had COVID-19.

The rearrangement links TRBV5-6 to TRBJ1-3; tentatively, D is TRBD1 (6 bases). This CDR3 spans 15 amino acids. Germline lookup yields CDR1 SGHDT and CDR2 YYEEEE. V lost 3 bases, J lost 9 bases, and 19 bases lay in between. This CDR3 is CASSSRGQPSVTIYF. CDR3 bases: TGTGCCAGCAGCTCGAGAGGACAGCCCTCGGTCACCATATATTTT.

This clone was seen a few times. V is TRBV20-1 and J is TRBJ1-2; D unresolved. This CDR3 has 11 residues. Germline CDR1 is DFQATT and CDR2 is SNEGSKA (reference sequence). The V end was cut by 5 bases, the J end by 0 bases, with 4 bases between. The CDR3 DNA is TGCAGTGCTCCAACTAACTATGGCTACACCTTC. Protein: CSAPTNYGYTF.

This clone has just a few counts. The rearrangement uses TRBV18 and TRBJ2-3; TRBD2 is a possible D gene (6 bases). V lost 6 bases and J lost 4, with 14 bases in between. Germline V gives CDR1 KGHSH, CDR2 LQKENI. The CDR3 spans 14 residues. The CDR3, as DNA: TGTGCCAGCTCCCGCGGGGAGGAAGCAGATACGCAGTATTTT. Its protein product is CASSRGEEADTQYF.

This sequence joins TRBV28 and TRBJ1-5; TRBD1 matches 7 bases. This CDR3 is built from 16 residues. Germline assignment: CDR1 MDHEN and CDR2 SYDVKM. V was clipped by 6 bases and J by 1 base; unmatched bases: 9. CDR3 protein: CASRGPGTASNQPQHF. As DNA, the CDR3 is TGTGCCAGCAGGGGACCCGGGACAGCCAGCAATCAGCCCCAGCATTTT. The complete variable domain, with remaining parts taken from reference TRBV28 and TRBJ1-5, reads DVKVTQSSRYLVKRTGEKVFLECVQDMDHENMFWYRQDPGLGLRLIYFSYDVKMKEKGDIPEGYSVSREKKERFSLILESASTNQTSMYLCASRGPGTASNQPQHFGDGTRLSIL.

Comment on this clone: The sample has other DNA sequences that encode this CDR3 too. The chain joins TRBV7-2 to TRBJ1-5; D perhaps matches TRBD1 (6 bases). Germline-derived CDR1 and CDR2 are SGHTA and FQGNSA. Trimming took 1 base from V and 6 from J, leaving 10 bases between them. CDR3 length: 14 residues. CDR3 DNA: TGTGCCAGCAGCTTAGGGGGGACACCTCAGCCCCAGCATTTT. This encodes CASSLGGTPQPQHF.

This clone has only one observation. V gene TRBV28 combines with J gene TRBJ2-7, with TRBD1 as a possible D gene (6 bases). CDR1 is MDHEN, CDR2 SYDVKM, per germline. Trimming shortened V by 2 bases and J by 0 bases, and 14 bases separated the two germline ends. The CDR3 has 16 residues. CDR3 amino acids: CASSLMGAASSYEQYF. CDR3 coding DNA: TGTGCCAGCAGTTTAATGGGGGCGGCAAGCTCCTACGAGCAGTACTTC.

The chain combines TRBV19 with TRBJ1-3, with a weak D call TRBD1 (5 bases). This CDR3 contains 15 residues. Trimming took 10 bases from V and 4 from J, leaving 20 bases between them. The V gene's germline CDR1 is LNHDA and CDR2 SQIVND (reference sequence). The CDR3 DNA is TGTGCCACCGCAAAAACCGGGACCCTGGGAAACACCATATATTTT. Its translation is CATAKTGTLGNTIYF.

J is TRBJ2-5 and V is TRBV4-2; D unclear. The germline V gene encodes CDR1 LGHNA and CDR2 YNFKEQ. V dropped 1 base and J dropped 2 bases, with 17 bases sitting between them. The CDR3 is 17 amino acids. As DNA, the CDR3 is TGTGCCAGCAGCCAAGTAGAAGTGGGCCCTCGTCAAGAGACCCAGTACTTC. It yields the protein CASSQVEVGPRQETQYF.

DNA for the CDR3: TGTGCCAGTAGTAGTCGGACGGTTGATAATTCACCCCTCCACTTT. Translation gives CASSSRTVDNSPLHF. The rearrangement joins TRBV19 to TRBJ1-6; no clear D gene. The CDR3 extends over 15 amino acids. V dropped 4 bases and J dropped 5 bases, with 12 bases sitting between them. Looked up from germline, CDR1 is LNHDA and CDR2 is SQIVND (reference sequence).

This clone was detected many times. V gene TRBV25-1 combines with J gene TRBJ2-7; D not resolved. The germline CDR1 and CDR2 sequences are MGHDK and SYGVNS. The CDR3 is 13 amino acids. Trimming removed 7 bases from V and 3 bases from J, with 13 bases in between. The CDR3 DNA sequence: TGTGCCAGCACAGACTTAGACGGCTACGAGCAGTACTTC. Translation: CASTDLDGYEQYF.

The chain recombines TRBV10-2 with TRBJ1-1, with 10 bases lining up with TRBD1. V lost 6 bases and J lost 1; bases outside the gene matches: 2. The V gene's germline CDR1 is WSHSY and CDR2 SAAADI. There are 14 residues in the CDR3. DNA of the CDR3: TGCGCCAGCAGGGGGACAGGGGAGAACACTGAAGCTTTCTTT. This encodes CASRGTGENTEAFF.

This clone showed up just a few times. The rearrangement links TRBV5-4 to TRBJ2-1; 7 bases align to TRBD2. This CDR3 has 13 amino acids. Germline trimming cut 0 bases from V and 8 bases from J; bases unmatched to any gene: 2. Germline V gene sequence: CDR1 SGHNT, CDR2 YYREEE (reference sequence). Here the CDR3 reads CASSLGTSDEQFF. DNA of the CDR3: TGTGCCAGCAGCTTGGGGACTAGTGATGAGCAGTTCTTC.

This clone was counted a few times. The chain is built from TRBV19 and TRBJ2-5, with a tentative D call TRBD1 (6 bases). CDR1 and CDR2 (germline): LNHDA, SQIVND (reference sequence). Trimming stripped 5 bases from V and 5 bases from J, with 12 bases between. The CDR3 loop spans 13 amino acids. The DNA of the CDR3 is TGTGCCAGTAGTGTCAGGGGAGCGGAGACCCAGTACTTC. This codes for CASSVRGAETQYF.

This chain uses TRBV19 with TRBJ1-4; D is unresolved. The V gene's germline CDR1 is LNHDA and CDR2 SQIVND (reference sequence). The ends were cut back, 7 bases at V and 6 bases at J, with 15 bases in the middle. The CDR3 consists of 14 residues. CDR3 DNA sequence: TGTGCCAGTACTTTAGGTGTGGGGTATGAAAAACTGTTTTTT. Protein sequence: CASTLGVGYEKLFF.

In DNA form, the CDR3 reads TGTGCCAGCAGCTTAGCCGGCGGCTATGGCTACACCTTC. It translates to CASSLAGGYGYTF. The J gene is TRBJ1-2, the V gene TRBV13; D gene ambiguous. Trimming cost V 1 base and J 4 bases, with 7 bases left between them. This CDR3 has 13 amino acids. CDR1 is PRHDT and CDR2 is FYEKMQ in the germline V gene (reference sequence).